What follows are 14 T cell receptor beta chains derived from one specimen sequenced in a study of blood T cell repertoires in COVID-19. The assay was immunoSEQ multiplex PCR, and TCRdb's table has in-frame clones only and misses some. Found here are a few hundred thousand clones, roughly 87% of them singletons; the top ten hold approximately 5.3%. The sample consisted of PBMCs or T cells enriched from blood (not recorded which). These receptors were obtained from a woman aged 25-40 years who had recovered from COVID-19.

This chain connects TRBV2 to TRBJ2-6, with 7 bases identical to TRBD2. This CDR3 comprises 14 residues. CDR1 SNHLY and CDR2 FYNNEI come from the germline V gene. The J segment lost 2 bases and the V segment lost 8 bases, leaving 3 bases of the junction unmatched. In DNA form, the CDR3 reads TGTGCCAGCGGGAGGGGCACTGGGGCCAACGTCCTGACTTTC. Translating gives CASGRGTGANVLTF.

The chain has TRBV18 and TRBJ1-2; D gene uncertain. CDR1 and CDR2 (germline): KGHSH, LQKENI. The CDR3 runs 12 residues. The V gene lost 4 bases and the J gene lost 7 bases, with 10 bases spanning the gap. The CDR3 sequence is CASSQSGSGYTF. DNA of the CDR3: TGTGCCAGCTCACAGTCGGGGAGTGGCTACACCTTC.

V and J are TRBV10-2 and TRBJ1-3; 9 nucleotides align to TRBD1. V shed 7 bases, J shed 4 bases, and the junction held 8 bases outside the gene matches. Germline-derived CDR1 and CDR2 are WSHSY and SAAADI. This CDR3 is built from 15 residues. The CDR3 reads CASMDWGQGGNTIYF. CDR3 nucleotides: TGCGCCAGCATGGACTGGGGACAGGGAGGAAACACCATATATTTT.

The chain employs TRBV6-5 and TRBJ1-2; possibly TRBD1 for D (6 bases). Germline loops: CDR1 MNHEY, CDR2 SVGAGI. V gave up 0 bases and J gave up 4 bases, with 12 bases separating them. CDR3 length: 15 amino acids. The CDR3 bases are TGTGCCAGCAGTTACTCACAACAGGGCTCCTATGGCTACACCTTC. It translates to CASSYSQQGSYGYTF.

The V call is TRBV30, the J call TRBJ1-5, with a tentative D call TRBD1 (5 bases). CDR3 length: 18 residues. Germline loops: CDR1 GTSNPN, CDR2 SVGIG (reference sequence). Trimming removed 0 bases from V and 0 bases from J, with 18 bases in between. CDR3 sequence reads: CAWSVSTGKLYSNQPQHF. The DNA of the CDR3 is TGTGCCTGGAGTGTAAGCACAGGTAAACTTTATAGCAATCAGCCCCAGCATTTT.

The V and J genes are TRBV5-1 and TRBJ2-5, with 7 bases lining up with TRBD1. V shed 4 bases and J 3 bases; nucleotides not matched to a gene: 9. Germline assignment: CDR1 SGHRS and CDR2 YFSETQ. The CDR3 consists of 15 residues. CDR3: CASSLGGPRKETQYF. DNA of the CDR3: TGCGCCAGCAGCCTAGGGGGCCCCCGGAAAGAGACCCAGTACTTC.

This chain uses TRBV24-1 with TRBJ2-6; TRBD2 aligns across 8 bases. The germline CDR1 and CDR2 sequences are KGHDR and SFDVKD. V shed 1 base, J shed 1 base, and the junction held 5 bases outside the gene matches. The CDR3 has 18 amino acids. This chain's CDR3 is CATSDLGGGKSGANVLTF. The CDR3 nucleotides are TGTGCCACCAGTGATTTAGGCGGGGGGAAATCTGGGGCCAACGTCCTGACTTTC.

The chain uses TRBV5-5 and TRBJ2-3; D may be TRBD1 (5 bases). The CDR3 covers 15 residues. Trimming removed 0 bases at V and 2 bases at J, with 10 bases between. Germline CDR1 reads SGHKS; CDR2 reads YYEKEE (reference sequence). This chain's CDR3 is CASSLGGHHTDTQYF. The CDR3 nucleotides are TGTGCCAGCAGCTTGGGGGGCCACCACACAGATACGCAGTATTTT.

The chain joins TRBV3-1 (or the pseudogene TRBV3-2) to TRBJ1-4; tentative D call: TRBD1 (6 bases). The CDR3 totals 13 residues. Between the trimmed V and J ends, which lost 0 bases and 14 bases, there was a span of 13 bases. Germline V lookup: CDR1 LGHDT, CDR2 YNNKEL (reference sequence). CDR3 bases: TGTGCCAGCAGCCAAGATTGGGGGCTCAGCCTGTTTTTT. Protein: CASSQDWGLSLFF.

This clone occurred a few times. The rearrangement links TRBV10-3 to TRBJ1-6; the D is unclear. V was cut by 4 bases and J by 8 bases, with 9 bases left in between. This CDR3 comprises 13 residues. From germline, CDR1 is ENHRY and CDR2 SYGVKD. In nucleotides, the CDR3 is TGTGCCATCAGTGGCGGGGAGGATTCACCCCTCCACTTT. Its translation is CAISGGEDSPLHF.

CDR3 in amino acids: CASSPGGTLFF. Here the CDR3 DNA reads TGTGCCAGCTCACCAGGGGGGACACTGTTTTTT. The chain recombines TRBV18 with TRBJ1-4; D might be TRBD1 (5 bases). Trimming cost V 2 bases and J 13 bases, with 8 bases left between them. Per the germline V gene, CDR1 is KGHSH and CDR2 is LQKENI. This CDR3 region has 11 residues.

The V and J genes are TRBV6-5 and TRBJ1-3; D gene unclear. Between the trimmed V and J ends, which lost 4 bases and 0 bases, there was a span of 10 bases. Germline values: CDR1 MNHEY, CDR2 SVGAGI. This CDR3 has 15 residues. The CDR3 DNA sequence: TGTGCCAGCAGTTGGTGGCCCGACTCTGGAAACACCATATATTTT. This translates into CASSWWPDSGNTIYF.

This clone appeared a single time. The chain is built from TRBV9 and TRBJ2-5; D possibly corresponds to TRBD2 (5 bases). Germline V lookup: CDR1 SGDLS, CDR2 YYNGEE. Trimming left V 3 bases short and J 3 bases short, with 9 bases between. This CDR3 has 13 residues. CDR3: CASSAGTEETQYF. DNA for the CDR3: TGTGCCAGCAGCGCGGGAACTGAAGAGACCCAGTACTTC.

This chain joins TRBV29-1 and TRBJ1-2; D is uncertain. The germline gives CDR1 SQVTM, CDR2 ANQGSEA. V was shortened by 4 bases and J by 8 bases, with 14 bases between the two germline ends. The CDR3 sequence is 12 residues long. Here the CDR3 reads CSVAPGKEGYTF. The CDR3 region has the DNA TGCAGCGTTGCCCCGGGGAAAGAAGGCTACACCTTC.